This T cell receptor (beta chain) was sequenced in a study of a mutant IDH1 vaccine in newly diagnosed glioma. Study at large: Treated individuals were approximately 60% male and roughly 40% female, averaging about 41 years of age. V12 occurred at week 35 and V13 at week 47.

Note on this clone: Its antigen is unknown.

The CDR3 extends over 13 amino acids. V was pared by 5 bases and J by 6 bases, with 11 bases between. Germline loops: CDR1 SGHNT, CDR2 YYREEE (reference sequence). The study's findings and limits: Apparently, pseudoprogression bore no relation to changes among the top peripheral T cell clonotypes.

Described time point: week 35, safety follow-up. Vaccination comprised doses that each held 300 ug of mutant IDH1 20-mer peptide, plus topical imiquimod. The assay was immunoSEQ multiplex PCR, and TCRdb's table has in-frame clones only and misses some. There are around 52,000 clones in the sample; less than 80% occur only once, and 9% to 15% lies in the top ten. The rearrangement uses TRBV5-4 and TRBJ2-2; D uncertain. The clonotype comes from a man in his forties with glioma. Source: PBMCs, taken from a glioma patient whose treatment included an IDH1 peptide vaccine. The CDR3: CASRFEFSGELFF. In nucleotides, the CDR3 is TGTGCCAGCAGGTTCGAATTTTCCGGGGAGCTGTTTTTT.